A selection of T cell receptor beta chains follows, all from one sample in a study of blood T cell repertoires in COVID-19. The table came from immunoSEQ multiplex PCR; TCRdb's copy has only in-frame clones and leaves some out. The profile shows some 30,000 clones, about 89% of them singletons. The sample comprised peripheral blood. Every receptor here comes from a human donor in a cohort sampled during active COVID-19. Each CDR3 is given with its conserved first and last residue. Part of the rows lack a size; the others show once, few, many or a class for expanded clones.

v_gene: TRBV2; abundance: .; CDR3aa: CASSEAVTTGGWYTEAFF
v_gene: TRBV3-1/TRBV3-2; abundance: .; CDR3aa: CASSQGQGIGNTIYF
v_gene: TRBV28; abundance: .; CDR3aa: CASSTDRHLYF
v_gene: TRBV6-6; abundance: few; CDR3aa: CASSYSRETQYF
v_gene: TRBV2; abundance: .; CDR3aa: CASSDRSANEKLFF
v_gene: TRBV5-1; abundance: .; CDR3aa: CASSAGNTGELFF
v_gene: TRBV5-5; abundance: once; CDR3aa: CASSPFSRGGTDTQYF
v_gene: TRBV5-6; abundance: once; CDR3aa: CASSLTQGSEQYF
v_gene: TRBV10-3; abundance: .; CDR3aa: CAISRTGETQYF
v_gene: TRBV5-6; abundance: .; CDR3aa: CASSLGDKGGEKLFF
v_gene: TRBV7-6; abundance: few; CDR3aa: CASSLLQAADYSNQPQHF
v_gene: TRBV5-6; abundance: .; CDR3aa: CASSLVGDNEKLFF
v_gene: TRBV7-8; abundance: once; CDR3aa: CASSLAGGLQETQYF
v_gene: TRBV11-1; abundance: .; CDR3aa: CASSLYSGEPYEQYF
v_gene: TRBV7-2; abundance: .; CDR3aa: CASSPSSSGQETQYF
v_gene: TRBV19; abundance: .; CDR3aa: CASRDPLAGGNNEQFF
v_gene: TRBV29-1; abundance: .; CDR3aa: CSARGLGGNTIYF
v_gene: TRBV19; abundance: few; CDR3aa: CASSRPGQGAYEQYF
v_gene: TRBV7-9; abundance: .; CDR3aa: CASSTLAGVGDTQYF
v_gene: TRBV12-3/TRBV12-4; abundance: .; CDR3aa: CASRGLSNQPQHF
v_gene: TRBV15; abundance: few; CDR3aa: CATSKSRGRWNTGELFF
v_gene: TRBV3-1/TRBV3-2; abundance: .; CDR3aa: CASSHTGGAMTGANVLTF
v_gene: TRBV2; abundance: .; CDR3aa: CASDRDNGINTIYF
v_gene: TRBV2; abundance: .; CDR3aa: CASSLTGNTEAFF
v_gene: TRBV30; abundance: .; CDR3aa: CAWSPSTGRSYGYTF
v_gene: TRBV6-7; abundance: .; CDR3aa: CASREQGTTGELFF
v_gene: TRBV2; abundance: .; CDR3aa: CASRGASGGASVEQYF
v_gene: TRBV19; abundance: .; CDR3aa: CASGGTGGNQPQHF
v_gene: TRBV7-2; abundance: .; CDR3aa: CASSLDSGNYGYTF
v_gene: TRBV27; abundance: .; CDR3aa: CASSPQGATNEKLFF
v_gene: TRBV7-2; abundance: .; CDR3aa: CASSSRGADTQYF
v_gene: TRBV6-6; abundance: once; CDR3aa: CASQQDSPLHF
v_gene: TRBV7-9; abundance: .; CDR3aa: CASSLATGYGYTF
v_gene: TRBV6-1; abundance: .; CDR3aa: CASSEAGVYGNTIYF
v_gene: TRBV11-3; abundance: .; CDR3aa: CASSNTGRNNEQFF
v_gene: TRBV14; abundance: .; CDR3aa: CASSQNGGLGSDTQYF
v_gene: TRBV7-9; abundance: few; CDR3aa: CASSNPQLGPETQYF
v_gene: TRBV5-1; abundance: .; CDR3aa: CASSSPGTGSYEQYF
v_gene: TRBV9; abundance: .; CDR3aa: CASSVGLAGGPVRDTQYF
v_gene: TRBV3-1/TRBV3-2; abundance: .; CDR3aa: CASSPGTGDLNYGYTF
v_gene: TRBV3-1/TRBV3-2; abundance: .; CDR3aa: CASSSGGNNEKLFF
v_gene: TRBV4-1; abundance: .; CDR3aa: CASSQGIQRGGRGDTQYF
v_gene: TRBV5-4; abundance: .; CDR3aa: CASSAQITDTQYF
v_gene: TRBV15; abundance: .; CDR3aa: CATSLRASARNTGELFF
v_gene: TRBV30; abundance: .; CDR3aa: CAWSSGGAGITDTQYF
v_gene: TRBV18; abundance: .; CDR3aa: CASSETGVRTEAFF
v_gene: TRBV28; abundance: .; CDR3aa: CASSLLAGRAAAGELFF
v_gene: TRBV18; abundance: .; CDR3aa: CAARGRCGGRSSYEQYF
v_gene: TRBV9; abundance: .; CDR3aa: CASSIAGGWVGDTQYF
v_gene: TRBV7-2; abundance: .; CDR3aa: CASTENPGQETDTQYF
v_gene: TRBV6-1; abundance: .; CDR3aa: CASSDGGTDNTEAFF
v_gene: TRBV3-1/TRBV3-2; abundance: .; CDR3aa: CASSHAVGGGGYTF
v_gene: TRBV4-3; abundance: .; CDR3aa: CASSPLAGAYEQYF
v_gene: TRBV3-1/TRBV3-2; abundance: .; CDR3aa: CASSHRTGPTGELFF
v_gene: TRBV28; abundance: .; CDR3aa: CASSFPGTGRTDTQYF
v_gene: TRBV24-1; abundance: .; CDR3aa: CATSEMDRPVNTEAFF
v_gene: TRBV30; abundance: .; CDR3aa: CAWSEVSGTDTQYF
v_gene: TRBV2; abundance: .; CDR3aa: CASQGGTEAFF
v_gene: TRBV6-5; abundance: .; CDR3aa: CASSAKEGYTF